The present T cell receptor (beta chain) was sequenced within a study of spatial heterogeneity in lung cancer (dated by TCRdb to between 2019 and 2020). At the level of the whole study: More beta-chain than alpha-chain transcripts were consistently detected, likely reflecting higher beta-chain transcript abundance. In the raw uncorrected reads, each unique combination of TCR and UMI appeared more than ten times on average. In non-small cell lung cancer, the study quantitatively compared TCR alpha and beta repertoires across several tumor regions, matched nontumor lung, and blood. Nonsynonymous mutation counts, determined by whole-exome sequencing of tumor tissue, were related to features of the TCR repertoire. At surgery, fewer than 250 tumor regions, some 61 matched nontumor lung samples and a few dozen PBMC samples were TCR-sequenced for both alpha and beta chains. Broad study findings and their caveats: Confirming at a functional level the hypothesis that regional TCRs recognize regional mutations was considered to require additional single-cell paired TCR alpha and beta sequencing. Ubiquitous expanded tumor TCRs showed up in blood more often at tumor resection than at routine follow-up.

Libraries came from 5' RACE. This sample was sequenced with a NextSeq 500. To allow correction of PCR and sequencing errors, the TCR library protocol tagged every TCR cDNA molecule with a unique molecular identifier. The authors' pipeline ran thus. TCR identification, UMI-based error correction and CDR3 extraction were performed with Decombinator tools. Expanded TCRs were defined as those above a frequency of 2 per 1,000, corresponding to the top 1% of the tumor frequency distribution. Renyi diversity was computed with the R vegan package after each repertoire had been subsampled 100 times to 5,000 TCRs. CDR3 similarity networks were built from amino acid triplet string-kernel similarity, with CDR3s being connected when pairwise similarity was above 0.82. The raw public reads went through TCRdb reprocessing: fastp at Q25, MiXCR clone calling, in-frame beta chains kept. Identical CDR3 protein sequences are pooled into one entry, listed with their most common genes and DNA. What appears here as the V and J calls and clone size reflects TCRdb's work, not the paper's. The sample table contains under 75,000 distinct CDR3 sequences; only one count was recorded for 10% to 15% of them. The ten largest clonotypes hold more than 5.5% of the sample.

On this clonotype: It has no known antigen specificity. No much larger clonotype is one base removed from it; base qualities were not supplied.

The sample's time point label, in plain terms: sample taken at primary tumor resection. Without any cell sorting, TCR sequencing was performed on whole RNA extracted either from tumor and nontumor lung tissue or from cryopreserved PBMC samples. Donors were about 70 patients with early-stage, untreated non-small cell lung cancer from the lung TRACERx cohort. Patients were selected for TCR sequencing only if sufficient RNA was available from at least two tumor regions. The sample here was PBMCs, taken at surgery. The TCR originated in a male donor with early-stage non-small cell lung cancer.

The CDR3 here reads CSARDSTGGPGDTQYF. Here is the DNA: TGCAGTGCTAGAGATTCCACGGGAGGGCCCGGAGATACGCAGTATTTT. This sequence uses TRBV20-1 and TRBJ2-3, with 8 bases matching TRBD2. V has 0 bases trimmed and J has 5 bases trimmed; junction bases matching no gene number 10. From cysteine to phenylalanine, the CDR3 is 16 amino acids long. Only CDR3 DNA remains: 48 bases, in frame from the first base. The germline V gene (reference sequence) gives CDR1 as DFQATT and CDR2 as SNEGSKA.